This is a list of T cell receptor beta chains from one sample in a study of blood T cell repertoires in COVID-19. The data were produced by immunoSEQ multiplex PCR, yet TCRdb's version contains in-frame clones alone and is incomplete. This sample yields about 300,000 clones, of which around 92% are seen a single time; under 6.5% belongs to the top ten. Material for sequencing was peripheral blood. The receptors derive from a man younger than 35 who had recovered from COVID-19. Both conserved end residues are part of each CDR3. Each record gives: clone size, V gene, D gene, J gene, CDR3 protein, CDR3 DNA. A D gene is named only where the DNA matches it firmly. Size is omitted from some rows. Given values are once, few, many or a class for expanded clones.

clone_size: -; v_call: TRBV6-5; d_call: -; j_call: TRBJ2-1; cdr3_aa: CASSPDRNSYNEQFF; cdr3_nt: TGTGCCAGCAGTCCGGACAGAAACTCCTACAATGAGCAGTTCTTC
clone_size: -; v_call: TRBV18; d_call: TRBD2; j_call: TRBJ2-3; cdr3_aa: CASSPEGLPSTDTQYF; cdr3_nt: TGTGCCAGCTCACCGGAGGGACTACCCAGCACAGATACGCAGTATTTT
clone_size: few; v_call: TRBV30; d_call: TRBD1; j_call: TRBJ1-4; cdr3_aa: CAWTSGGTGFNEKLFF; cdr3_nt: TGTGCCTGGACTTCTGGGGGGACAGGTTTTAATGAAAAACTGTTTTTT
clone_size: -; v_call: TRBV9; d_call: -; j_call: TRBJ1-1; cdr3_aa: CASSPPLGRGGTEAFF; cdr3_nt: TGTGCCAGCAGCCCTCCCCTGGGCAGGGGAGGGACTGAAGCTTTCTTT
clone_size: -; v_call: TRBV7-6; d_call: TRBD2; j_call: TRBJ2-5; cdr3_aa: CASSPSRLAYETQYF; cdr3_nt: TGTGCCAGCAGCCCCTCCCGACTAGCGTACGAGACCCAGTACTTC
clone_size: once; v_call: TRBV19; d_call: -; j_call: TRBJ2-7; cdr3_aa: CASSIVNEGNEQYF; cdr3_nt: TGTGCCAGTAGTATAGTCAACGAGGGCAACGAGCAGTACTTC
clone_size: once; v_call: TRBV7-9; d_call: -; j_call: TRBJ2-5; cdr3_aa: CASTTPLRGETQYF; cdr3_nt: TGTGCCAGCACCACACCGCTCAGGGGCGAGACCCAGTACTTC
clone_size: -; v_call: TRBV7-8; d_call: -; j_call: TRBJ1-4; cdr3_aa: CASSQRLRPTNEKLFF; cdr3_nt: TGTGCCAGCAGCCAACGACTGAGGCCAACTAATGAAAAACTGTTTTTT
clone_size: -; v_call: TRBV19; d_call: -; j_call: TRBJ2-7; cdr3_aa: CASSWRTGGVFYEQYF; cdr3_nt: TGTGCCAGTAGTTGGAGGACTGGAGGGGTTTTCTACGAGCAGTACTTC
clone_size: once; v_call: TRBV5-6; d_call: TRBD2; j_call: TRBJ2-3; cdr3_aa: CASSYRTTAGGADTQYF; cdr3_nt: TGTGCCAGCAGCTATCGGACGACAGCGGGAGGGGCGGATACGCAGTATTTT
clone_size: -; v_call: TRBV6-2/TRBV6-3; d_call: -; j_call: TRBJ2-7; cdr3_aa: CASSYLTASLGYEQYF; cdr3_nt: TGTGCCAGCAGTTACCTGACAGCCTCTCTCGGGTACGAGCAGTACTTC
clone_size: -; v_call: TRBV11-2; d_call: -; j_call: TRBJ1-3; cdr3_aa: CASSLTLTGNTIYF; cdr3_nt: TGTGCCAGCAGCCTGACACTTACTGGAAACACCATATATTTT
clone_size: -; v_call: TRBV27; d_call: TRBD1; j_call: TRBJ1-1; cdr3_aa: CASSPTGGFTEAFF; cdr3_nt: TGTGCCAGCAGTCCTACAGGGGGCTTCACTGAAGCTTTCTTT
clone_size: -; v_call: TRBV25-1; d_call: -; j_call: TRBJ1-1; cdr3_aa: CASSRQDTLEAFF; cdr3_nt: TGTGCCAGCAGTCGACAGGACACCCTTGAAGCTTTCTTT
clone_size: -; v_call: TRBV5-1; d_call: -; j_call: TRBJ1-2; cdr3_aa: CASSLGPGKDGYTF; cdr3_nt: TGCGCCAGCAGCTTGGGTCCAGGGAAGGATGGCTACACCTTC
clone_size: -; v_call: TRBV19; d_call: TRBD1; j_call: TRBJ1-4; cdr3_aa: CASSTTGTAGEKLFF; cdr3_nt: TGTGCCAGTAGTACTACCGGGACAGCCGGTGAAAAACTGTTTTTT
clone_size: -; v_call: TRBV11-2; d_call: -; j_call: TRBJ1-1; cdr3_aa: CASSRGMNTEAFF; cdr3_nt: TGTGCCAGCAGCCGGGGAATGAACACTGAAGCTTTCTTT
clone_size: -; v_call: TRBV5-1; d_call: -; j_call: TRBJ2-5; cdr3_aa: CASSFGFYAGPGETQYF; cdr3_nt: TGCGCCAGCAGCTTTGGGTTTTATGCGGGGCCAGGAGAGACCCAGTACTTC
clone_size: -; v_call: TRBV5-4; d_call: TRBD2; j_call: TRBJ2-3; cdr3_aa: CASSLAGAGTDTQYF; cdr3_nt: TGTGCCAGCAGCTTAGCGGGGGCGGGCACAGATACGCAGTATTTT
clone_size: -; v_call: TRBV12-3/TRBV12-4; d_call: TRBD1; j_call: TRBJ1-1; cdr3_aa: CASTSTGVEAFF; cdr3_nt: TGTGCCAGCACCTCGACAGGGGTTGAAGCTTTCTTT
clone_size: -; v_call: TRBV5-3; d_call: TRBD2; j_call: TRBJ2-1; cdr3_aa: CARSLIGLAGESSYNEQFF; cdr3_nt: TGTGCCAGAAGCTTGATCGGACTAGCGGGGGAGAGCTCCTACAATGAGCAGTTCTTC
clone_size: -; v_call: TRBV7-3; d_call: -; j_call: TRBJ2-5; cdr3_aa: CASSRGQTETQYF; cdr3_nt: TGTGCCAGCAGCCGCGGACAGACGGAGACCCAGTACTTC
clone_size: -; v_call: TRBV19; d_call: -; j_call: TRBJ1-5; cdr3_aa: CASTYSPDSNQPQHF; cdr3_nt: TGTGCCAGCACTTACAGTCCCGATAGCAATCAGCCCCAGCATTTT
clone_size: -; v_call: TRBV19; d_call: TRBD1; j_call: TRBJ2-7; cdr3_aa: CASSIGATGTNEQYF; cdr3_nt: TGTGCCAGTAGTATAGGGGCGACAGGGACCAACGAGCAGTACTTC
clone_size: -; v_call: TRBV19; d_call: TRBD1; j_call: TRBJ2-7; cdr3_aa: CASSIVQGAKYEQYF; cdr3_nt: TGTGCCAGTAGTATAGTCCAGGGGGCGAAATACGAGCAGTACTTC
clone_size: -; v_call: TRBV25-1; d_call: -; j_call: TRBJ1-2; cdr3_aa: CASSRGGTFYGYTF; cdr3_nt: TGTGCCAGCTCAAGGGGCGGAACCTTCTATGGCTACACCTTC
clone_size: -; v_call: TRBV3-1/TRBV3-2; d_call: TRBD2; j_call: TRBJ2-5; cdr3_aa: CASSFSGKETQYF; cdr3_nt: TGTGCCAGCAGCTTTAGCGGGAAGGAGACCCAGTACTTC
clone_size: -; v_call: TRBV5-1; d_call: TRBD1; j_call: TRBJ1-5; cdr3_aa: CASSLTQGMPLNQPQHF; cdr3_nt: TGCGCCAGCAGCTTAACACAGGGGATGCCCCTCAATCAGCCCCAGCATTTT
clone_size: -; v_call: TRBV9; d_call: TRBD1; j_call: TRBJ1-2; cdr3_aa: CASSAHRDSNYGYTF; cdr3_nt: TGTGCCAGCAGCGCCCACCGGGACAGCAACTATGGCTACACCTTC
clone_size: few; v_call: TRBV6-1; d_call: -; j_call: TRBJ1-3; cdr3_aa: CASSEDSFFSGNTIYF; cdr3_nt: TGTGCCAGCAGTGAGGACAGCTTCTTCTCTGGAAACACCATATATTTT
clone_size: -; v_call: TRBV6-1; d_call: -; j_call: TRBJ2-5; cdr3_aa: CASSEPRLVGEHKETQYF; cdr3_nt: TGTGCCAGCAGTGAACCCCGACTAGTAGGGGAGCACAAAGAGACCCAGTACTTC
clone_size: -; v_call: TRBV6-5; d_call: TRBD1; j_call: TRBJ1-2; cdr3_aa: CASRLGQNFYGYTF; cdr3_nt: TGTGCCAGCAGATTGGGACAGAACTTCTATGGCTACACCTTC
clone_size: -; v_call: TRBV6-1; d_call: TRBD1; j_call: TRBJ2-7; cdr3_aa: CASSEEGQFWEQYF; cdr3_nt: TGTGCCAGCAGTGAAGAGGGACAGTTTTGGGAGCAGTACTTC
clone_size: -; v_call: TRBV19; d_call: TRBD1; j_call: TRBJ2-1; cdr3_aa: CASSMSGQGSEFF; cdr3_nt: TGTGCCAGTAGTATGAGCGGACAGGGGTCAGAGTTCTTC
clone_size: -; v_call: TRBV11-2; d_call: -; j_call: TRBJ2-2; cdr3_aa: CASSPAQGTGELFF; cdr3_nt: TGTGCCAGCAGCCCGGCACAGGGTACCGGGGAGCTGTTTTTT
clone_size: -; v_call: TRBV6-5; d_call: -; j_call: TRBJ1-2; cdr3_aa: CASSLDSYGYTF; cdr3_nt: TGTGCCAGCAGTTTGGACAGCTATGGCTACACCTTC
clone_size: -; v_call: TRBV5-5; d_call: -; j_call: TRBJ1-1; cdr3_aa: CASSLSPNEVAAFF; cdr3_nt: TGTGCCAGCAGCTTATCCCCGAACGAGGTGGCCGCTTTCTTT
clone_size: -; v_call: TRBV9; d_call: -; j_call: TRBJ1-2; cdr3_aa: CASSVSGWDSNYGYTF; cdr3_nt: TGTGCCAGCAGCGTATCGGGCTGGGACTCTAACTATGGCTACACCTTC
clone_size: -; v_call: TRBV7-6; d_call: -; j_call: TRBJ2-7; cdr3_aa: CASSLGLSYPWEQYF; cdr3_nt: TGTGCCAGCAGCTTAGGGTTATCCTACCCCTGGGAGCAGTACTTC
clone_size: -; v_call: TRBV11-3; d_call: TRBD2; j_call: TRBJ2-7; cdr3_aa: CASSLAGLAGYEQYF; cdr3_nt: TGTGCCAGCAGCTTGGCGGGACTAGCGGGTTACGAGCAGTACTTC
clone_size: -; v_call: TRBV18; d_call: TRBD2; j_call: TRBJ2-7; cdr3_aa: CASSPPGGGCYEQYF; cdr3_nt: TGTGCCAGCTCACCCCCCGGGGGGGGGTGTTACGAGCAGTACTTC
clone_size: -; v_call: TRBV6-5; d_call: -; j_call: TRBJ1-1; cdr3_aa: CASSWSTGNTEAFF; cdr3_nt: TGTGCCAGCAGTTGGTCCACAGGGAACACTGAAGCTTTCTTT
clone_size: once; v_call: TRBV10-3; d_call: -; j_call: TRBJ2-1; cdr3_aa: CATLGAGASSYNEQFF; cdr3_nt: TGTGCCACCCTAGGGGCAGGGGCGAGCTCCTACAATGAGCAGTTCTTC
clone_size: -; v_call: TRBV7-3; d_call: -; j_call: TRBJ1-2; cdr3_aa: CASVGDLQGPYGYTF; cdr3_nt: TGTGCCAGCGTAGGCGACTTGCAGGGCCCGTATGGCTACACCTTC
clone_size: -; v_call: TRBV2; d_call: -; j_call: TRBJ1-4; cdr3_aa: CASSTGMASEKLFF; cdr3_nt: TGTGCCAGCAGTACAGGGATGGCCTCTGAAAAACTGTTTTTT
clone_size: -; v_call: TRBV19; d_call: TRBD1; j_call: TRBJ2-4; cdr3_aa: CASSLGTGPESEYF; cdr3_nt: TGTGCCAGTAGTTTAGGGACAGGGCCCGAATCCGAGTACTTC